The rows below give T cell receptor beta chains drawn from one sample of a study of tumor and adjacent non-tumor tissue in lung cancer. TCRdb processed the multiplex PCR reads anew with MiXCR; each CDR3 protein has one entry. This sample carries roughly 120,000 distinct CDR3 sequences, over 55% of them seen once, and the ten largest clones take around 17%. Sequencing input: distant non-tumor lung tissue. All receptors derive from a man in his sixties with non-small cell lung cancer. Each CDR3 is given with its conserved first and last residue. The order of the fields is V gene, D gene, CDR3 protein. D genes are given only for firm matches.

V: TRBV29-1
D: NA
CDR3: CSVASGQGLSYEQYF

V: TRBV4-1
D: TRBD2
CDR3: CARRSLSTSGGGNEQFF

V: TRBV6-5
D: TRBD1
CDR3: CAARQGTNTGELFF

V: TRBV7-9
D: TRBD1
CDR3: CASGLVGGAQYF

V: TRBV11-2
D: TRBD2
CDR3: CASSLVGRACEQSF

V: TRBV10-3
D: TRBD2
CDR3: CAISEGAGEYF

V: TRBV5-6
D: TRBD1
CDR3: CASSFTGGTYEQYF

V: TRBV24-1
D: TRBD1
CDR3: CATSDFGTGGFDEQFF

V: TRBV5-4
D: TRBD2
CDR3: CASSPGTSGKCEQFF

V: TRBV30
D: NA
CDR3: CAWTPGDSYEQYF

V: TRBV7-9
D: NA
CDR3: CASQVGGGTDTQYF

V: TRBV29-1
D: TRBD2
CDR3: CSAVLAGGPDMLYF

V: TRBV6-5
D: TRBD1
CDR3: CASSSDRVLLSTHYF

V: TRBV5-6
D: TRBD1
CDR3: CASSLGQGTTISTDTQCF

V: TRBV6-2/TRBV6-3
D: NA
CDR3: CASSYSWRYEQYF

V: TRBV6-5
D: TRBD2
CDR3: CASSYGWTSSTGELFF